The 19 T cell receptor beta chains given below trace back to one sample, sequenced in a study of T cells in Graves' hyperthyroidism and ophthalmopathy. The TCR beta CDR3 regions underwent amplification using RNA transcripts as the source. First-round RT-PCR of the TCR CDR3 relied on the HTBI primer set. TCRdb used MiXCR to reprocess the multiplex PCR reads, holding one entry per CDR3 protein. The table has 300,000 to 400,000 distinct CDR3 sequences, over 11% seen once; the top ten hold 20% to 25%. The specimen was blood. These receptors came from a woman in her twenties or thirties with Graves' hyperthyroidism.

In its sample, this clonotype was seen a few times. V is TRBV10-3 and J is TRBJ2-1, with D maybe TRBD1 (5 bases). The CDR3 has 15 amino acids. V lost 1 base, J lost 2 bases, and 9 bases lay in between. The V gene's germline CDR1 is ENHRY and CDR2 SYGVKD. CDR3 protein: CAISEYKGAYNEQFF. For the CDR3, the DNA is TGTGCCATCAGTGAGTATAAAGGGGCCTACAATGAGCAGTTCTTC.

This sequence joins TRBV4-1 and TRBJ1-2, with 9 positions matching TRBD1. Germline-derived CDR1 and CDR2 are MGHRA and YSYEKL. The trim removed 1 base at V and 5 bases at J, leaving 5 bases unmatched. CDR3 size: 15 residues. The CDR3 DNA reads as TGCGCCAGCAGCCAAGGCGACAGGGGGATATATGGCTACACCTTC. Amino acids: CASSQGDRGIYGYTF.

This clonotype was counted at least ten times. V usage is TRBV30 and J usage is TRBJ2-5, with D possibly matching TRBD2 (7 bases). Trimming shortened V by 3 bases and J by 4 bases, and 15 bases separated the two germline ends. Germline V gene lookup returns CDR1 GTSNPN and CDR2 SVGIG (reference sequence). The CDR3 is made up of 14 amino acids. CDR3: CAWRGASGGETQYF. The CDR3 DNA reads TGTGCCTGGAGGGGGGCTTCGGGGGGAGAGACCCAGTACTTC.

The genes are TRBV30 and TRBJ1-5, with D possibly TRBD1 on 6 matching bases. The CDR3 contains 13 residues. Trimming cost V 5 bases and J 5 bases, with 13 bases left between them. Germline loops: CDR1 GTSNPN, CDR2 SVGIG (reference sequence). Here the CDR3 reads CAWQQGRDQPQHF. The CDR3 region has the DNA TGTGCCTGGCAACAGGGAAGGGATCAGCCCCAGCATTTT.

As to this clonotype: A much larger clone sits a single nucleotide away, making a read error possible. The DNA for the CDR3 is TGTGCCACCAGTGATTCCAGTTCCACCGGGGAGCTGTTTTTT. Amino acid sequence: CATSDSSSTGELFF. V and J are TRBV24-1 and TRBJ2-2; D remains ambiguous. CDR1 and CDR2 (germline): KGHDR, SFDVKD. The CDR3 runs 14 residues. V lost 2 bases and J 4 bases, leaving 7 bases between the germline ends.

V is TRBV12-3 or TRBV12-4 and J is TRBJ2-7; weak D call: TRBD1 (6 bases). Trimming stripped 2 bases from V and 0 bases from J, with 8 bases between. The CDR3 has 14 residues. The CDR3 DNA reads TGTGCCAGCAGTTTAACAGGGATCTCCTACGAGCAGTACTTC. Protein: CASSLTGISYEQYF.

This clonotype has a handful of counts. The chain links TRBV27 to TRBJ2-1; perhaps TRBD2 as D (6 bases). Germline lookup yields CDR1 MNHEY and CDR2 SMNVEV (reference sequence). This CDR3 has 13 amino acids. The V end was cut by 5 bases, the J end by 8 bases, with 13 bases between. In DNA form, the CDR3 reads TGTGCCAGCAGTCCCAGGGACTCGGATGAGCAGTTCTTC. This translates into CASSPRDSDEQFF.

This sequence joins TRBV29-1 and TRBJ1-2; D is ambiguous. Germline-derived CDR1 and CDR2 are SQVTM and ANQGSEA. The CDR3 length is 12 residues. Trimming cost V 4 bases and J 6 bases, with 12 bases left between them. The CDR3 is CSVAWPGHGYTF. CDR3 coding DNA: TGCAGCGTTGCTTGGCCAGGTCATGGCTACACCTTC.

Many counts were recorded for this clonotype. The gene calls are TRBV11-2 and TRBJ2-3; 7 bases agree with TRBD2. V was clipped by 1 base and J by 3 bases; unmatched bases: 7. CDR1 is SGHAT and CDR2 is FQNNGV in the germline V gene. The CDR3 extends over 16 amino acids. The CDR3 sequence is CASSLVGLAVTDTQYF. Written as DNA, the CDR3 is TGTGCCAGCAGCTTAGTAGGCCTAGCGGTAACAGATACGCAGTATTTT.

The gene calls are TRBV18 and TRBJ1-1, with a tentative D call TRBD1 (5 bases). V dropped 3 bases and J dropped 1 base, with 15 bases sitting between them. Germline values: CDR1 KGHSH, CDR2 LQKENI. CDR3 length equals 16 residues. CDR3 bases: TGTGCCAGCTCACCGCTTTGGGGGGGTGAGAACACTGAAGCTTTCTTT. The encoded protein is CASSPLWGGENTEAFF.

This clonotype was detected only a few times. The J gene is TRBJ2-2, the V gene TRBV6-1, with a possible D match to TRBD2 (5 bases). This CDR3 is built from 15 residues. V dropped 5 bases and J dropped 0 bases, with 10 bases sitting between them. CDR1 is MNHNS, CDR2 SASEGT, per germline. CDR3 sequence reads: CASSFAGANTGELFF. For the CDR3, the DNA is TGTGCCAGCAGTTTCGCGGGTGCGAACACCGGGGAGCTGTTTTTT.

This sequence joins TRBV25-1 and TRBJ1-3; D is unclear. Per germline, CDR1 MGHDK and CDR2 SYGVNS. V shed 5 bases and J shed 6 bases, with 8 bases lying between them. CDR3 length: 12 residues. CDR3 sequence reads: CASSKGTNTIYF. Written as DNA, the CDR3 is TGTGCCAGCAGTAAAGGTACAAACACCATATATTTT.

V is TRBV6-2 or TRBV6-3 and J is TRBJ1-5, with D unresolved. The germline CDR1 and CDR2 sequences are MNHEY and SVGEGT. The ends were cut back, 7 bases at V and 2 bases at J, with 15 bases in the middle. CDR3 size: 15 residues. The CDR3 reads CASKRLDAGNQPQHF. The CDR3 bases are TGTGCCAGCAAACGACTTGACGCGGGCAATCAGCCCCAGCATTTT.

In this sample, this clonotype turned up many times. The chain joins TRBV30 to TRBJ1-1; 7 bases align to TRBD1. Germline loops: CDR1 GTSNPN, CDR2 SVGIG (reference sequence). The CDR3 sequence is 13 residues long. After removal of 1 base from V and 11 bases from J, the junction contained 10 bases not matched to a gene. CDR3 sequence reads: CAWSEETGPVAFF. CDR3 DNA: TGTGCCTGGAGTGAGGAGACAGGGCCGGTGGCTTTCTTT.

The chain couples TRBV20-1 to TRBJ1-1; D remains unclear. The V and J ends lost 2 bases and 6 bases respectively, with 19 bases between them. CDR1 and CDR2 (germline): DFQATT, SNEGSKA (reference sequence). The CDR3 sequence is 15 residues long. The CDR3 here is CSARPLGSLWAEAFF. CDR3 DNA: TGCAGTGCTAGACCCCTTGGTTCTCTCTGGGCTGAAGCTTTCTTT.

The chain joins TRBV7-2 to TRBJ2-7, with TRBD2 as a possible D gene (6 bases). The CDR3 is made up of 13 amino acids. Trimming pared 1 base from V and 7 bases from J, leaving 11 bases between. CDR1 is SGHTA and CDR2 is FQGNSA in the germline V gene. CDR3 sequence (DNA): TGTGCCAGCAGCTTAGGTTGGGCGGGAGAGCAGTACTTC. Encoded protein: CASSLGWAGEQYF. Combining the CDR3 with reference TRBV7-2 and TRBJ2-7 gives the whole variable domain GAGVSQSPSNKVTEKGKDVELRCDPISGHTALYWYRQSLGQGLEFLIYFQGNSAPDKSGLPSDRFSAERTGGSVSTLTIQRTQQEDSAVYLCASSLGWAGEQYFGPGTRLTVT.

In this sample, this clonotype turned up a few times. The rearrangement joins TRBV5-1 to TRBJ2-2; 9 nucleotides match TRBD2. Looked up from germline, CDR1 is SGHRS and CDR2 is YFSETQ. Trimming removed 4 bases from V and 2 bases from J; junction bases left unmatched: 6. The CDR3 runs to 16 residues. DNA for the CDR3: TGCGCCAGCAGCGTTAGCGGGAGCGCTAACACCGGGGAGCTGTTTTTT. Translating gives CASSVSGSANTGELFF.

This clonotype has at least ten counts. The chain employs TRBV28 and TRBJ2-7; D is unclear. The length of the CDR3 is 13 residues. Germline CDR1 reads MDHEN; CDR2 reads SYDVKM. Trimming pared 5 bases from V and 3 bases from J, leaving 11 bases between. The CDR3 protein is CASSRLDGYEQYF. The CDR3 DNA follows: TGTGCCAGCAGTAGACTGGACGGCTACGAGCAGTACTTC.

The V gene is TRBV6-2 or TRBV6-3, the J gene TRBJ2-1, with D possibly TRBD2 on 6 matching bases. V lost 4 bases and J lost 5, with 15 bases in between. Germline assignment: CDR1 MNHEY and CDR2 SVGEGT. This CDR3 has 15 residues. CDR3 DNA sequence: TGTGCCAGCAGTTTCCGGGGCGGGGATAACAATGAGCAGTTCTTC. Its protein is CASSFRGGDNNEQFF.